This T cell receptor beta chain derives from a study of early T cells in non-severe SARS-CoV-2 infection. Across the whole study: Investigators sequenced bulk RNA drawn from unsorted whole blood, and chains remained unpaired. General observations from the study: The matching step, a VDJdb search, favored anti-spike CD8 responses and missed private and CD4 specificities.

Germline V gives CDR1 MNHEY, CDR2 SVGEGT. V lost 4 bases and J lost 5, with 5 bases in between. The CDR3 extends over 12 amino acids. Researchers attached unique molecular identifiers to individual cDNA molecules. TCRdb called the 5' RACE reads again in MiXCR, with one record for every CDR3 protein. The sample lists thousands of distinct CDR3 sequences, under 5.5% occurring once. The sample holds many counts of this clonotype. Its antigen remains unidentified. This sequence originates from an adult who was a healthcare worker with PCR-confirmed SARS-CoV-2 infection or an uninfected control (not recorded which). The sequenced sample consisted of whole blood. The rearrangement uses TRBV6-2 or TRBV6-3 and TRBJ2-2, with D uncertain. CDR3 region: CASSLTTGELFF. The CDR3 DNA follows: TGTGCCAGCAGTTTGACTACCGGGGAGCTGTTTTTT.